This T cell receptor beta chain was sequenced during a study of blood T cells in healthy people across ages. Findings of the study overall: The unsorted PBMCs prevented any conclusive comparison of naive versus antigen-experienced cells.

Between the trimmed V and J ends, which lost 7 bases and 2 bases, there was a span of 12 bases. CDR3 length: 14 amino acids. CDR1 is ENHRY, CDR2 SYGVKD, per germline. This clonotype has at least ten counts. Its antigen remains unknown. PCR was performed a second time for about 7 to 11 cycles using a sample-barcoded 5' primer and a J-beta primer mix. Each cDNA molecule was tagged by a template-switch adaptor that had 12 random nucleotides. One entry per CDR3 protein, called by TCRdb with MiXCR from the 5' RACE reads. The table lists 1.5 million to 2 million distinct CDR3 sequences, 34% of them singletons.

The sample consisted of blood. This TCR was sampled from a woman aged 25 to 39 in good health. The V gene is TRBV10-3, the J gene TRBJ2-1; a weak D match, TRBD2 (6 bases). The CDR3: CAIKLAPAYNEQFF. CDR3 bases: TGTGCCATCAAGCTAGCGCCAGCCTACAATGAGCAGTTCTTC.